This T cell receptor (beta chain) was found in a study of blood T cell repertoires in COVID-19. Study details: There were acute and convalescent COVID-19 samples, and they came from the United States, Italy and Spain. The cDNA or gDNA used as material had been derived from T cells, B-cell-depleted T cells, or PBMCs.

The trim removed 3 bases at V and 4 bases at J, leaving 3 bases unmatched. Germline CDR1 MNHNS, CDR2 SASEGT. The CDR3 is made up of 15 amino acids. In the original analysis: Reference gene primer amplification gave estimated nucleated cell counts. Only in-frame clones appear in the TCRdb table, and some are missing; sequencing was by immunoSEQ multiplex PCR. That table gives V, J and clone size, and the DNA gave D and trimming. The profile covers some 170,000 clones, with about nine tenths appearing a single time and roughly a sixth taken by the ten largest. The clonotype comes from a man aged 55 to 70 with active or convalescent COVID-19. The material sequenced was peripheral blood. The chain links TRBV6-1 to TRBJ1-5, with 10 bases lining up with TRBD1. CDR3 protein: CASSDRDRGNQPQHF. The CDR3 DNA reads TGTGCCAGCAGTGATCGGGACAGGGGAAATCAGCCCCAGCATTTT.